This entry concerns a single T cell receptor beta chain. In the PCR, 60 Vbeta and 13 Jbeta primers were used. Profiled with immunoSEQ multiplex PCR; TCRdb holds only in-frame clones, not every one. The sample shows about 160,000 clones, around four fifths of them seen only once. The data originate from a study of cytomegalovirus exposure and HLA in healthy donors. Germline V gene sequence: CDR1 SGHTA, CDR2 FQGNSA. V lost 8 bases and J lost 0, with 11 bases in between. This CDR3 has 13 residues. This sequence joins TRBV7-2 and TRBJ2-7; D perhaps matches TRBD1 (6 bases). The source of this sequence is a female donor in good health and CMV-seronegative. The specimen was PBMCs. CDR3 bases: TGTGCCAGCGCGGACAGAGGCTCCTACGAGCAGTACTTC. Translated, it gives CASADRGSYEQYF.